This TCR beta chain was sequenced in a study of early T cells in non-severe SARS-CoV-2 infection. TCRdb reanalysed the 5' RACE reads using MiXCR and keeps one entry per CDR3 protein. The table has about 64,000 distinct CDR3 sequences, 18% seen once. This clonotype was detected only a few times. This CDR3 comprises 12 residues. V lost 2 bases, J lost 8 bases, and 8 bases lay in between. The germline V gene has CDR1 SGHRS and CDR2 YFSETQ. Here the sequenced sample was whole blood, taken at baseline. The rearrangement joins TRBV5-1 to TRBJ2-1, with D possibly TRBD2 on 6 matching bases. This TCR derives from an adult who was a healthcare worker with PCR-confirmed SARS-CoV-2 infection or an uninfected control (not recorded which). In DNA form, the CDR3 reads TGCGCCAGCAGCTTAACTAGCCATGAGCAGTTCTTC. Translated: CASSLTSHEQFF.